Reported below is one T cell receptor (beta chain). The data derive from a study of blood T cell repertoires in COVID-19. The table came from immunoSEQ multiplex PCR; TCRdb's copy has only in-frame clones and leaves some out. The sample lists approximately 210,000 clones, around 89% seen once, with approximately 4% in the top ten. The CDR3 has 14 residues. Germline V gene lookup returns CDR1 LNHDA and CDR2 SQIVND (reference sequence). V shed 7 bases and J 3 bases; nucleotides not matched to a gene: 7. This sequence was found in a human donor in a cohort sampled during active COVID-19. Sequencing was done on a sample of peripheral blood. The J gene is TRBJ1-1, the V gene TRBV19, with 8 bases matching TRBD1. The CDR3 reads CASIMDRAHTEAFF. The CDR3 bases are TGTGCCAGTATCATGGACAGGGCGCACACTGAAGCTTTCTTT.